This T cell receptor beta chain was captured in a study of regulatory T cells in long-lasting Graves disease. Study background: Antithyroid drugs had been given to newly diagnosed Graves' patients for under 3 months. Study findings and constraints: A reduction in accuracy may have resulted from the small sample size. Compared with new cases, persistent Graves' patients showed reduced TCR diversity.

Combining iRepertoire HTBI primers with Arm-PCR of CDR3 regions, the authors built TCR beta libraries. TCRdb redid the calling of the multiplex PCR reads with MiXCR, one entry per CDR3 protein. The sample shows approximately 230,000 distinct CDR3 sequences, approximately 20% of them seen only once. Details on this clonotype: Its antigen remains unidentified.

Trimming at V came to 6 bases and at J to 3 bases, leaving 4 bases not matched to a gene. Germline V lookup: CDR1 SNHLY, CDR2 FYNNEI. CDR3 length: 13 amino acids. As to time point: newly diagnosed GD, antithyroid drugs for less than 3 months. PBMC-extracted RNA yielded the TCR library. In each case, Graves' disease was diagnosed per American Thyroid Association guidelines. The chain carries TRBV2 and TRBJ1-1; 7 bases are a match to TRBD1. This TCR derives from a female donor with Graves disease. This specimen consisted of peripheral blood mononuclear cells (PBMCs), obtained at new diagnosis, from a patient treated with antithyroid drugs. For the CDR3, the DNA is TGTGCCAGCAGAGCAGGGGGGTACACTGAAGCTTTCTTT. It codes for CASRAGGYTEAFF.